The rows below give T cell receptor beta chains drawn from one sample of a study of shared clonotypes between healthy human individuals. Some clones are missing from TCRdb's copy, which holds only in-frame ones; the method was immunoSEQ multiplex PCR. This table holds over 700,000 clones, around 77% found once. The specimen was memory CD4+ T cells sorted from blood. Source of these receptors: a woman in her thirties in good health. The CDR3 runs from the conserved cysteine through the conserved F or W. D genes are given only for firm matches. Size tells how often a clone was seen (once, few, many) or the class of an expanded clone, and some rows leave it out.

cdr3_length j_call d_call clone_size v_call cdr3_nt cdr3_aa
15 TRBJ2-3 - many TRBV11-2 TGTGCCAGCAGCTTAGGCCATCAGCTGACAGATACGCAGTATTTT CASSLGHQLTDTQYF
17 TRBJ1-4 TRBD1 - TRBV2 TGTGCCAGCAGTTCCCCAGGGGGCTTGGGCACTAATGAAAAACTGTTTTTT CASSSPGGLGTNEKLFF
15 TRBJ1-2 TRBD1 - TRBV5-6 TGTGCCAGCAGTTACGAACAGGGGTTGTTCTATGGCTACACCTTC CASSYEQGLFYGYTF
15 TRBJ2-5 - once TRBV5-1 TGCGCCAGCAGCACACCGGGACTGGACTTACGGACCCAGTACTTC CASSTPGLDLRTQYF
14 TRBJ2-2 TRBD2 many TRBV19 TGTGCCAGTAGATCTAGCGGGAGGGCCGGGGAGCTGTTTTTT CASRSSGRAGELFF
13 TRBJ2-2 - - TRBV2 TGTGCCAGCAGTAAAGGAAGGACCGGGGAGCTGTTTTTT CASSKGRTGELFF
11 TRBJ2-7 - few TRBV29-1 TGCAGCGTTGCGGGAGGGGACAGGACGTACTTC CSVAGGDRTYF
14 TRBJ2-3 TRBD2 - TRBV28 TGTGCCAGCAGTGCACCTAGCGGAGGAGATACGCAGTATTTT CASSAPSGGDTQYF
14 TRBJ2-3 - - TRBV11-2 TGTGCCAGCAGCCCCCGGTCGGGCACAGATACGCAGTATTTT CASSPRSGTDTQYF
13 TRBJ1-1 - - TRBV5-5 TGTGCCAGCAAGTTATGGGTTACCTGGGAAGCTTTCTTT CASKLWVTWEAFF
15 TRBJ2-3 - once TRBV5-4 TGTGCCAGCAGCTTGAGTGGTGTTAGTTCAGATACGCAGTATTTT CASSLSGVSSDTQYF
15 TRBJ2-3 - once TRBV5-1 TGCGCCAGCAGCCTTGAGGGGAGAGAGGCAGATACGCAGTATTTT CASSLEGREADTQYF
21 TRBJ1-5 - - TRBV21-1 TGTGCCAGCAGCAAAGAGCACCGGGTCCAAAAGGATATATGTGGCAATCAGCCCCAGCATTTT CASSKEHRVQKDICGNQPQHF
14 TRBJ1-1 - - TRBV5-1 TGCGCCAGCAGCTCAACCCCGGTGGCCACTGAAGCTTTCTTT CASSSTPVATEAFF
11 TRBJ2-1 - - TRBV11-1 TGTGCCAGCAGCAGTTACATCGAGCAGTTCTTC CASSSYIEQFF
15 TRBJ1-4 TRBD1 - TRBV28 TGTGCCAGCAGTTTAGGGGACAGGGGGTATGAAAAACTGTTTTTT CASSLGDRGYEKLFF
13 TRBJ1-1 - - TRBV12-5 TGTGCTAGTGCCCAAGGGGTGAACACTGAAGCTTTCTTT CASAQGVNTEAFF
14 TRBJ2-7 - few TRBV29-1 TGCAGCATCTCTCAGGGTTCCTGGGGCTCCGAGCAGTACTTC CSISQGSWGSEQYF
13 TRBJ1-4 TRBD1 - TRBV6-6 TGTGCCAGCAGTACCCGGACAGGTGAAAAACTGTTTTTT CASSTRTGEKLFF
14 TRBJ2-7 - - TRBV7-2 TGTGCCAGCTCTCCGGGACGGGCGCCCTACGAGCAGTACTTC CASSPGRAPYEQYF